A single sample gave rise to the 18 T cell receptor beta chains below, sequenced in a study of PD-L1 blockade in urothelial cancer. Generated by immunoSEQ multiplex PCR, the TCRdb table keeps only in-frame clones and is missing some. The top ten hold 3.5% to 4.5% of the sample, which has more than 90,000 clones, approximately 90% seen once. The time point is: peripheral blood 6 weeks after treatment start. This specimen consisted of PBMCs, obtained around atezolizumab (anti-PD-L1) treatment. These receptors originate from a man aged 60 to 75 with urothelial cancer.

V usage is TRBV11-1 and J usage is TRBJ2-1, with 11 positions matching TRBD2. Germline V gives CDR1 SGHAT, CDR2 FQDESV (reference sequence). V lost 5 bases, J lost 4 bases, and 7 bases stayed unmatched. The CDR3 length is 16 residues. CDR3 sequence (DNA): TGTGCCAGCAGCATTAGCGGGGGGGCCTCGTACAATGAGCAGTTCTTC. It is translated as CASSISGGASYNEQFF.

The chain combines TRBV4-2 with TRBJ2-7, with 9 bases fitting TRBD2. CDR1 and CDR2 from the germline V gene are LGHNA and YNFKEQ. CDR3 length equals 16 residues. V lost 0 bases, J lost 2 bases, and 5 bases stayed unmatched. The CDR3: CASSQEASGTPYEQYF. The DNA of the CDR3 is TGTGCCAGCAGCCAAGAGGCTAGCGGGACCCCCTACGAGCAGTACTTC.

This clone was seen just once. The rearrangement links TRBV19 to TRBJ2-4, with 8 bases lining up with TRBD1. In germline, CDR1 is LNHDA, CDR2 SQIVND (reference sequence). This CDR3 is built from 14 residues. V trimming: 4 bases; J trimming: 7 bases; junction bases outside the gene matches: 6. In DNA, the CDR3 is TGTGCCAGTAGTACCGCAGGGGGCGATAACATTCAGTACTTC. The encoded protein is CASSTAGGDNIQYF.

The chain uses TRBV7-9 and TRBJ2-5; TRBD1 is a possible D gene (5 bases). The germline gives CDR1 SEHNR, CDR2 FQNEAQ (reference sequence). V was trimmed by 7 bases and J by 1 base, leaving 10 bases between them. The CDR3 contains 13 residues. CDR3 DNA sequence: TGTGCCAGCATTCGGCAGGGCCAAGAGACCCAGTACTTC. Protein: CASIRQGQETQYF.

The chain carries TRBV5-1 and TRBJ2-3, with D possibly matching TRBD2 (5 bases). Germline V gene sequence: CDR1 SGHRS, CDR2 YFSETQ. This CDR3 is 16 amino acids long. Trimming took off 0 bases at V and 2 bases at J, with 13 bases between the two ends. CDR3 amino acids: CASSLALGESTDTQYF. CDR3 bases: TGCGCCAGCAGCTTGGCCCTCGGGGAGTCCACAGATACGCAGTATTTT. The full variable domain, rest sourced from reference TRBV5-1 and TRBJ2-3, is KAGVTQTPRYLIKTRGQQVTLSCSPISGHRSVSWYQQTPGQGLQFLFEYFSETQRNKGNFPGRFSGRQFSNSRSEMNVSTLELGDSALYLCASSLALGESTDTQYFGPGTRLTVL.

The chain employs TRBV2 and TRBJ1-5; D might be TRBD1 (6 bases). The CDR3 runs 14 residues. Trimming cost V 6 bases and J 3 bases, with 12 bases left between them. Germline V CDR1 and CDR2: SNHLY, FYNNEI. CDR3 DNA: TGTGCCAGCAGGACGGACAGCCCCAATCAGCCCCAGCATTTT. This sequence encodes CASRTDSPNQPQHF.

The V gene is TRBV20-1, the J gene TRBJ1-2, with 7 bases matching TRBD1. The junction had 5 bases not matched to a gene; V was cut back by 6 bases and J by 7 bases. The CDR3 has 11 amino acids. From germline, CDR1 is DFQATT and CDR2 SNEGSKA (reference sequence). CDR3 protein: CSAGDSTGYTF. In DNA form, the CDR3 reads TGCAGTGCCGGGGACAGCACTGGCTACACCTTC.

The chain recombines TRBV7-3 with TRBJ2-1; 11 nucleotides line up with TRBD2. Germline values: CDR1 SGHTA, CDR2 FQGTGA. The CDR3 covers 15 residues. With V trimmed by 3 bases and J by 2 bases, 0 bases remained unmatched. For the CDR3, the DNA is TGTGCCAGCAGCTTTAGCGGGGGGGCCTACAATGAGCAGTTCTTC. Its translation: CASSFSGGAYNEQFF. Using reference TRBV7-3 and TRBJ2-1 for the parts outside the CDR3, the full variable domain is GAGVSQTPSNKVTEKGKYVELRCDPISGHTALYWYRQSLGQGPEFLIYFQGTGAADDSGLPNDRFFAVRPEGSVSTLKIQRTERGDSAVYLCASSFSGGAYNEQFFGPGTRLTVL.

The CDR3 nucleotides are TGTGCCAGCAGCTTTGGTACAACGGGACACGGGAACTACGAGCAGTACTTC. Translated, it gives CASSFGTTGHGNYEQYF. V is TRBV7-9 and J is TRBJ2-7, with a possible D match to TRBD1 (6 bases). The germline V gene has CDR1 SEHNR and CDR2 FQNEAQ (reference sequence). The CDR3 totals 17 residues. V lost 3 bases to trimming and J lost 3 bases, with 21 bases between them. The full variable domain, with the rest looked up from reference TRBV7-9 and TRBJ2-7, is DTGVSQNPRHKITKRGQNVTFRCDPISEHNRLYWYRQTLGQGPEFLTYFQNEAQLEKSRLLSDRFSAERPKGSFSTLEIQRTEQGDSAMYLCASSFGTTGHGNYEQYFGPGTRLTVT.

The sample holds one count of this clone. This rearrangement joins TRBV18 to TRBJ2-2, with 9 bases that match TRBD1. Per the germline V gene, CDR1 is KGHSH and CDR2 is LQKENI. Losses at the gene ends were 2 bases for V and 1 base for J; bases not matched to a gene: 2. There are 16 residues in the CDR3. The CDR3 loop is CASSPVDRGNTGELFF. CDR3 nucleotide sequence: TGTGCCAGCTCACCAGTGGACAGGGGGAACACCGGGGAGCTGTTTTTT.

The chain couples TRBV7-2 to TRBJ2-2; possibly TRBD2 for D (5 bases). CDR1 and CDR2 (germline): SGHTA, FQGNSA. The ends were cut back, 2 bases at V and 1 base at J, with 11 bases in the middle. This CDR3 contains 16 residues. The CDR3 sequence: CASSLKALGNTGELFF. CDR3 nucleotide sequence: TGTGCCAGCAGCTTAAAGGCACTAGGGAACACCGGGGAGCTGTTTTTT. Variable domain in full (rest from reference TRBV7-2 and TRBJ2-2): GAGVSQSPSNKVTEKGKDVELRCDPISGHTALYWYRQSLGQGLEFLIYFQGNSAPDKSGLPSDRFSAERTGGSVSTLTIQRTQQEDSAVYLCASSLKALGNTGELFFGEGSRLTVL.

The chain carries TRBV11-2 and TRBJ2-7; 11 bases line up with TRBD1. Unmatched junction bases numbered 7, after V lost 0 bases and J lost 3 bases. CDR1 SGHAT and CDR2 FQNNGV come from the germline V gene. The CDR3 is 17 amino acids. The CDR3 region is CASSLDPRDRGNYEQYF. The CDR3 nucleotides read TGTGCCAGCAGCTTAGACCCCCGGGACAGGGGGAACTACGAGCAGTACTTC.

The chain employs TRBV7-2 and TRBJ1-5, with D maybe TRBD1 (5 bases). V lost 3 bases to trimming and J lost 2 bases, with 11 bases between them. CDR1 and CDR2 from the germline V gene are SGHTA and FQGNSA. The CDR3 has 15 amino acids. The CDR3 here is CASSFIDRGNQPQHF. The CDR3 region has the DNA TGTGCCAGCAGCTTTATTGACAGAGGCAATCAGCCCCAGCATTTT.

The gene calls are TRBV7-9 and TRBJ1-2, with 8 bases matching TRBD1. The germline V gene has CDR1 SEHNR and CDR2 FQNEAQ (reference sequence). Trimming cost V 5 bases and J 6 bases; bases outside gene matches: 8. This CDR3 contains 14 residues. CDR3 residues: CASSGPQGADGYTF. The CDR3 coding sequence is TGTGCCAGCAGCGGACCCCAGGGGGCGGATGGCTACACCTTC.

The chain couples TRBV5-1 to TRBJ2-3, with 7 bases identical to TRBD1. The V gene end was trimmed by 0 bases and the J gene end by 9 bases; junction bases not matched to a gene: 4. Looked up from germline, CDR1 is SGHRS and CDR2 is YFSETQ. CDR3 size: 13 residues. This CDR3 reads CASSLEGADTQYF. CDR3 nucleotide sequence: TGCGCCAGCAGCTTGGAGGGGGCTGACACGCAGTATTTT. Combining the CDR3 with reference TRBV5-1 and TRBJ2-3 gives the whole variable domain KAGVTQTPRYLIKTRGQQVTLSCSPISGHRSVSWYQQTPGQGLQFLFEYFSETQRNKGNFPGRFSGRQFSNSRSEMNVSTLELGDSALYLCASSLEGADTQYFGPGTRLTVL.

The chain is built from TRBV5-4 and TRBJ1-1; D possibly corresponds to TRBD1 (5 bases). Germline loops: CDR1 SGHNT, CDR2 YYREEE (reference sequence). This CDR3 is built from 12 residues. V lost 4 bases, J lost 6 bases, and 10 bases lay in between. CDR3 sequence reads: CASSTRGAEAFF. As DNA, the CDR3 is TGTGCCAGCAGCACCCGGGGGGCTGAAGCTTTCTTT.

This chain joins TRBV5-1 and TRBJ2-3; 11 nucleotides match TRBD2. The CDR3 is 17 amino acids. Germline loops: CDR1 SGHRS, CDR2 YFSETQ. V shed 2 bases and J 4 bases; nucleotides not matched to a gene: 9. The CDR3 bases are TGCGCCAGCAGCTTTCAACTAGCGGGGGCGGGGGCAGATACGCAGTATTTT. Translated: CASSFQLAGAGADTQYF.

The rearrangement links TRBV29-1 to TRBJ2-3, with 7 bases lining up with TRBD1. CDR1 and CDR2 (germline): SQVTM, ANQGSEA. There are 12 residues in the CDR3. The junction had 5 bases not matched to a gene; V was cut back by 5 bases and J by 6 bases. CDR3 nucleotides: TGCAGCGTTATAAACAGGGGCGATACGCAGTATTTT. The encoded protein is CSVINRGDTQYF.